The 32 T cell receptor beta chains given below trace back to one sample, sequenced in a study of blood T cell repertoires in COVID-19 (dated by TCRdb to about 2020). Library creation used the immunoSEQ multiplex PCR assay. TCRdb took this table from immuneACCESS and kept in-frame rearrangements with V and J called. Such tables lack part of the clones; where checked against another copy, unresolved V genes explain under half of the gap, and the rest is unexplained. The sample table lists 220,000 or so clones, 70% to 90% of them with a count of one. The ten largest clones take up about 9.4% of the sample. The sample comprised peripheral blood. These receptors all come from a woman in her fifties or sixties with COVID-19, enrolled during active disease.

The V and J genes are TRBV24-1 and TRBJ2-5; 10 bases are shared with TRBD1. Germline V gene sequence: CDR1 KGHDR, CDR2 SFDVKD. The CDR3 is 16 residues long. With 7 bases clipped from V and 5 bases from J, the junction kept 12 bases outside the gene matches. CDR3 residues: CATSPGRQGAWETQYF. The CDR3, as DNA: TGTGCCACCAGCCCCGGAAGACAGGGGGCATGGGAGACCCAGTACTTC.

This chain uses TRBV6-5 with TRBJ1-5; 8 nucleotides agree with TRBD1. Germline CDR1 and CDR2: MNHEY and SVGAGI. The CDR3 contains 15 residues. With 5 bases clipped from V and 5 bases from J, the junction kept 8 bases outside the gene matches. The CDR3 region has the DNA TGTGCCAGCAGTCCTTCCGGACAGGGTCATCAGCCCCAGCATTTT. It translates to CASSPSGQGHQPQHF.

This chain uses TRBV3-1 (or the pseudogene TRBV3-2) with TRBJ1-1; 8 nucleotides line up with TRBD1. V lost 6 bases and J lost 0; bases outside the gene matches: 6. The CDR3 is 15 amino acids. Germline CDR1 and CDR2: LGHDT and YNNKEL (reference sequence). In DNA form, the CDR3 reads TGTGCCAGCAGGGTACAGGGGGGAGTGAACACTGAAGCTTTCTTT. As protein: CASRVQGGVNTEAFF.

Here the CDR3 DNA reads TGTGCCAGCAGCTTTCCCGGACTGAATGGCTACACCTTC. The encoded protein is CASSFPGLNGYTF. The chain is built from TRBV11-2 and TRBJ1-2; D gene uncertain. The CDR3 is 13 residues long. The V gene lost 3 bases and the J gene lost 6 bases, with 11 bases spanning the gap. Germline V gene lookup returns CDR1 SGHAT and CDR2 FQNNGV.

V usage is TRBV19 and J usage is TRBJ2-4, with 8 nucleotides matching TRBD1. The CDR3 has 16 residues. J lost 1 base, V lost 4 bases, and 6 bases had no gene match. The germline gives CDR1 LNHDA, CDR2 SQIVND (reference sequence). The CDR3 DNA reads TGTGCCAGTAGTAACCGACAGGGGCAGGCCAAAAACATTCAGTACTTC. Translation: CASSNRQGQAKNIQYF.

The CDR3 loop reads CASSPLVDRINLAGGLASSGIQYF. DNA for the CDR3: TGTGCCAGCAGCCCCCTGGTCGACAGAATAAATCTAGCGGGGGGCCTCGCATCCTCAGGGATTCAGTACTTC. V and J are TRBV6-2 or TRBV6-3 and TRBJ2-4, with 11 bases that match TRBD2. This CDR3 has 24 amino acids. The germline gives CDR1 MNHEY, CDR2 SVGEGT. Unmatched junction bases numbered 38, after V lost 6 bases and J lost 10 bases.

The chain carries TRBV19 and TRBJ2-7; 10 positions agree with TRBD2. Unmatched junction bases numbered 4, after V lost 5 bases and J lost 0 bases. The CDR3 is 15 residues long. Looked up from germline, CDR1 is LNHDA and CDR2 is SQIVND (reference sequence). Here the CDR3 reads CASSPSGGSSYEQYF. DNA for the CDR3: TGTGCCAGTAGTCCTAGCGGGGGCAGCTCCTACGAGCAGTACTTC.

The V call is TRBV11-3, the J call TRBJ2-7, with D uncertain. Germline assignment: CDR1 SGHNT and CDR2 YENEEA. With 4 bases removed from V and 5 bases from J, the gap between germline ends came to 15 bases. CDR3 length: 14 residues. The CDR3: CASSSLIGRDEQYF. CDR3 DNA: TGTGCCAGCAGCTCACTCATCGGTCGCGACGAGCAGTACTTC.

The J gene is TRBJ2-5, the V gene TRBV11-2, with D maybe TRBD2 (5 bases). In germline, CDR1 is SGHAT, CDR2 FQNNGV. Trimming left V 4 bases short and J 5 bases short, with 26 bases between. CDR3 length equals 18 residues. CDR3 in DNA: TGTGCCAGCAGCTCCCTCCGGACTTTCCCACTCCAAGGGGAGACCCAGTACTTC. It is translated as CASSSLRTFPLQGETQYF.

Written as DNA, the CDR3 is TGTGCCAGCAGCTTTCTAGCGGATACGCAGTATTTT. This translates into CASSFLADTQYF. The chain is built from TRBV5-4 and TRBJ2-3; a weak D match, TRBD2 (6 bases). This CDR3 spans 12 amino acids. V was trimmed by 2 bases and J by 6 bases, leaving 7 bases between them. The germline V gene encodes CDR1 SGHNT and CDR2 YYREEE (reference sequence).

The rearrangement links TRBV28 to TRBJ1-5, with a tentative D call TRBD1 (6 bases). CDR1 MDHEN and CDR2 SYDVKM come from the germline V gene. Trimming cost V 6 bases and J 4 bases, with 7 bases left between them. This CDR3 has 12 residues. In DNA, the CDR3 is TGTGCCAGCAGAACAGGGAATCAGCCCCAGCATTTT. This sequence encodes CASRTGNQPQHF.

The V gene is TRBV19, the J gene TRBJ2-6; 7 nucleotides align to TRBD1. J gave up 2 bases and V 4 bases, and 8 bases lay outside the gene matches. From germline, CDR1 is LNHDA and CDR2 SQIVND (reference sequence). CDR3 length equals 17 residues. The CDR3 sequence is CASSKRTGDPGANVLTF. In DNA form, the CDR3 reads TGTGCCAGTAGTAAACGTACAGGGGATCCTGGGGCCAACGTCCTGACTTTC.

DNA of the CDR3: TGTGCCAGTATCCGGTCGGATACGCAGTATTTT. Amino acids: CASIRSDTQYF. This sequence joins TRBV25-1 and TRBJ2-3; no reliable D call. The germline V gene has CDR1 MGHDK and CDR2 SYGVNS. The ends were cut back, 9 bases at V and 6 bases at J, with 10 bases in the middle. The CDR3 runs to 11 residues.

The V call is TRBV19, the J call TRBJ1-5, with TRBD1 matching 8 bases. The junction had 12 bases not matched to a gene; V was cut back by 7 bases and J by 7 bases. The CDR3 spans 15 residues. Germline V gene sequence: CDR1 LNHDA, CDR2 SQIVND (reference sequence). The CDR3 reads CASKLQGDLWQPQHF. CDR3 bases: TGTGCCAGTAAGCTACAGGGGGACCTTTGGCAGCCCCAGCATTTT.

This clone was seen more than once but under ten times. This chain joins TRBV11-3 and TRBJ1-1; 9 bases are a match to TRBD1. Germline V lookup: CDR1 SGHNT, CDR2 YENEEA. Losses at the gene ends were 5 bases for V and 4 bases for J; bases not matched to a gene: 14. This CDR3 spans 17 amino acids. For the CDR3, the DNA is TGTGCCAGCAGCCTCTCCGGGACAGGGTATGGCGGCACTGAAGCTTTCTTT. Its translation: CASSLSGTGYGGTEAFF.

The chain uses TRBV30 and TRBJ2-5, with D possibly matching TRBD2 (7 bases). The CDR3 length is 13 residues. Between the trimmed V and J ends, which lost 1 base and 12 bases, there was a span of 18 bases. In germline, CDR1 is GTSNPN, CDR2 SVGIG (reference sequence). This chain's CDR3 is CAWSGDRGGPEYF. The CDR3 coding sequence is TGTGCCTGGAGTGGAGATAGGGGGGGGCCTGAGTACTTC.

This chain links TRBV4-2 with TRBJ1-2; no firm D call. The CDR3 covers 16 residues. The V gene's germline CDR1 is LGHNA and CDR2 YNFKEQ. Trimming left V 3 bases short and J 4 bases short, with 18 bases between. The CDR3 protein is CASSHAGTTVPYGYTF. The CDR3 DNA reads TGTGCCAGCAGCCACGCCGGCACCACAGTTCCCTATGGCTACACCTTC.

The V call is TRBV9, the J call TRBJ2-2; tentative D call: TRBD2 (6 bases). Trimming removed 2 bases at V and 0 bases at J, with 8 bases between. CDR1 SGDLS and CDR2 YYNGEE come from the germline V gene. There are 15 residues in the CDR3. Here the CDR3 DNA reads TGTGCCAGCAGCGTTGCGGGGCCGAACACCGGGGAGCTGTTTTTT. As protein: CASSVAGPNTGELFF. Drawing the rest from reference TRBV9 and TRBJ2-2, the complete variable domain is DSGVTQTPKHLITATGQRVTLRCSPRSGDLSVYWYQQSLDQGLQFLIQYYNGEERAKGNILERFSAQQFPDLHSELNLSSLELGDSALYFCASSVAGPNTGELFFGEGSRLTVL.

The chain combines TRBV4-3 with TRBJ1-2; 8 nucleotides agree with TRBD1. Germline V gene lookup returns CDR1 LGHNA and CDR2 YSLEER. The junction had 13 bases not matched to a gene; V was cut back by 2 bases and J by 8 bases. The CDR3 spans 16 residues. CDR3 in amino acids: CASSQSRGRQVKGYTF. The CDR3, as DNA: TGCGCCAGCAGCCAATCCAGGGGGCGGCAAGTGAAAGGCTACACCTTC.

This chain joins TRBV19 and TRBJ2-3; 13 nucleotides agree with TRBD2. The CDR3 length is 15 residues. Germline-derived CDR1 and CDR2 are LNHDA and SQIVND (reference sequence). Trimming removed 3 bases from V and 5 bases from J; junction bases left unmatched: 2. Written as DNA, the CDR3 is TGTGCCAGTAGTATGGGACTAGCGGGGTTAGATACGCAGTATTTT. Translated, it gives CASSMGLAGLDTQYF. The variable domain in full, completed from reference TRBV19 and TRBJ2-3, reads DGGITQSPKYLFRKEGQNVTLSCEQNLNHDAMYWYRQDPGQGLRLIYYSQIVNDFQKGDIAEGYSVSREKKESFPLTVTSAQKNPTAFYLCASSMGLAGLDTQYFGPGTRLTVL.

Concerning this clone: The sample has other DNA sequences that encode this CDR3 too. The V and J genes are TRBV12-3 or TRBV12-4 and TRBJ2-7, with TRBD2 as a possible D gene (5 bases). The V gene lost 3 bases and the J gene lost 0 bases, with 6 bases spanning the gap. The CDR3 is 13 residues long. The CDR3 region has the DNA TGTGCCAGCAGTTTGGACTCCTCCTACGAGCAGTACTTC. Translation gives CASSLDSSYEQYF.

The J gene is TRBJ2-5, the V gene TRBV3-1 (or the pseudogene TRBV3-2), with 13 bases lining up with TRBD2. V shed 1 base and J 5 bases; nucleotides not matched to a gene: 7. Germline V CDR1 and CDR2: LGHDT, YNNKEL (reference sequence). The CDR3 is made up of 17 amino acids. CDR3 sequence reads: CASSQGQLAGGRETQYF. CDR3 sequence (DNA): TGTGCCAGCAGCCAAGGCCAACTAGCGGGGGGGCGGGAGACCCAGTACTTC.

This sequence joins TRBV9 and TRBJ2-7; maybe TRBD2 (5 bases). The CDR3 length is 15 residues. In germline, CDR1 is SGDLS, CDR2 YYNGEE. V was clipped by 1 base and J by 3 bases, with 14 bases between them. In DNA, the CDR3 is TGTGCCAGCAGCGTAACCCCGCGGGCGGGCTACGAGCAGTACTTC. Translating it yields CASSVTPRAGYEQYF.

The chain carries TRBV2 and TRBJ1-3, with D uncertain. Germline V gene sequence: CDR1 SNHLY, CDR2 FYNNEI. This CDR3 is built from 15 residues. Trimming removed 7 bases at V and 1 base at J, with 14 bases between. This chain's CDR3 is CASIGSPRSGNTIYF. The CDR3 nucleotides read TGTGCCAGCATAGGGAGTCCCAGGTCTGGAAACACCATATATTTT.

This chain links TRBV2 with TRBJ2-7; a weak D match, TRBD1 (6 bases). The CDR3 is 15 amino acids. Germline V lookup: CDR1 SNHLY, CDR2 FYNNEI. V lost 4 bases and J 0 bases, leaving 13 bases between the germline ends. The CDR3 is CASSVERGISYEQYF. In DNA form, the CDR3 reads TGTGCCAGCAGTGTCGAGAGGGGGATCTCCTACGAGCAGTACTTC.

This chain connects TRBV19 to TRBJ2-3; 8 positions match TRBD1. Germline V gene data show CDR1 as LNHDA and CDR2 as SQIVND (reference sequence). V shed 6 bases and J 3 bases; nucleotides not matched to a gene: 8. The CDR3 has 15 amino acids. CDR3 DNA sequence: TGTGCCAGTAGCAGATTCAGGGACAGGACAGATACGCAGTATTTT. Amino acid sequence: CASSRFRDRTDTQYF.

V usage is TRBV2 and J usage is TRBJ2-5; 16 bases are shared with TRBD2. V lost 7 bases, J lost 2 bases, and 13 bases stayed unmatched. The CDR3 runs to 19 residues. Germline V gives CDR1 SNHLY, CDR2 FYNNEI. The CDR3 bases are TGTGCCAGCACGAAGGGACTAGCGGGGGGGCCCCTGCCTCAAGAGACCCAGTACTTC. Encoded protein: CASTKGLAGGPLPQETQYF.

The CDR3 coding sequence is TGTGCCAGCAGTACAGTCCGAAATTCACCCCTCCACTTT. It yields the protein CASSTVRNSPLHF. This chain joins TRBV6-4 and TRBJ1-6; D call uncertain. The germline V gene encodes CDR1 MRHNA and CDR2 SNTAGT. Trimming shortened V by 5 bases and J by 7 bases, and 9 bases separated the two germline ends. The CDR3 has 13 amino acids.

The chain links TRBV19 to TRBJ2-3; D is undetermined. Germline values: CDR1 LNHDA, CDR2 SQIVND (reference sequence). V lost 5 bases and J lost 0, with 15 bases in between. The length of the CDR3 is 16 residues. The CDR3 region has the DNA TGTGCCAGTAGTCCCCAGGTTAGGTTTAGCACAGATACGCAGTATTTT. It is translated as CASSPQVRFSTDTQYF.

The V call is TRBV2, the J call TRBJ2-3; tentative D call: TRBD2 (7 bases). The V gene's germline CDR1 is SNHLY and CDR2 FYNNEI. The CDR3 loop spans 15 amino acids. Trimming removed 4 bases from V and 4 bases from J, with 15 bases in between. The CDR3 nucleotides read TGTGCCAGCAGTGGTGTAGGGGGAGGGTCAGATACGCAGTATTTT. It encodes CASSGVGGGSDTQYF.

The chain couples TRBV19 to TRBJ1-4; D might be TRBD1 (6 bases). Germline CDR1 reads LNHDA; CDR2 reads SQIVND (reference sequence). This CDR3 has 15 residues. The V end lost 4 bases, the J end lost 4 bases, and 13 bases lay between the germline ends. This chain's CDR3 is CASSRRGKNNEKLFF. CDR3 sequence (DNA): TGTGCCAGTAGTAGAAGGGGGAAGAATAATGAAAAACTGTTTTTT.

This clone was picked up one time. The gene calls are TRBV6-6 and TRBJ2-5; 11 bases map to TRBD2. Trimming took 0 bases from V and 5 from J; bases not matched to a gene: 5. The CDR3 loop spans 16 amino acids. Germline values: CDR1 MNHNY, CDR2 SVGAGI (reference sequence). This CDR3 is CASSYSLAGGRETQYF. CDR3 sequence (DNA): TGTGCCAGCAGTTACTCCTTAGCGGGGGGGCGGGAGACCCAGTACTTC.